This passage covers 25 T cell receptor beta chains from one sample sequenced in a study of shared T cell receptors in the human thymus (TCRdb year 2021). Receptor libraries were prepared by the immunoSEQ multiplex PCR assay. The immuneACCESS repertoire file appears here via TCRdb, limited to in-frame rearrangements. These files lack a portion of the clones; in checked studies, under half of the deficit traces to unresolved V genes, and the cause of the others is not known. The sample has 500,000 to 550,000 clones on record, around 82% of them singletons. The ten largest clones take up about 0.013% of the sample. Separately, the same data were catalogued under a study of human thymus T cells.

Sequencing input: thymocytes. Receptor source: a boy under two years old with a congenital heart defect. Donor details come from another sample of the same person, matched by shared clones.

A few counts support this clone. V usage is TRBV18 and J usage is TRBJ2-1, with a possible D match to TRBD1 (5 bases). The V and J ends lost 3 bases and 10 bases respectively, with 13 bases between them. The germline V gene encodes CDR1 KGHSH and CDR2 LQKENI. The CDR3 extends over 13 amino acids. CDR3 coding DNA: TGTGCCAGCTCACCTCCGGCCGCAGGGGAGCAGTTCTTC. Translated, it gives CASSPPAAGEQFF.

This clone occurred a few times. The rearrangement uses TRBV5-1 and TRBJ2-7; TRBD1 aligns across 9 bases. J was trimmed by 3 bases and V by 4 bases; bases with no gene match: 5. Germline V CDR1 and CDR2: SGHRS, YFSETQ. The CDR3 loop spans 14 amino acids. CDR3 in DNA: TGCGCCAGCAGCCCCGACAGGGGGAACTACGAGCAGTACTTC. It codes for CASSPDRGNYEQYF. Full variable domain (remainder filled in from reference TRBV5-1 and TRBJ2-7): KAGVTQTPRYLIKTRGQQVTLSCSPISGHRSVSWYQQTPGQGLQFLFEYFSETQRNKGNFPGRFSGRQFSNSRSEMNVSTLELGDSALYLCASSPDRGNYEQYFGPGTRLTVT.

The chain employs TRBV7-9 and TRBJ2-7, with 9 bases matching TRBD2. J was trimmed by 2 bases and V by 1 base; bases with no gene match: 9. This CDR3 is 17 amino acids long. In germline, CDR1 is SEHNR, CDR2 FQNEAQ (reference sequence). CDR3 DNA sequence: TGTGCCAGCAGCTTAGGCGGGGGGACTAGCTTACCCTACGAGCAGTACTTC. It yields the protein CASSLGGGTSLPYEQYF.

The chain joins TRBV6-5 to TRBJ1-5; 8 bases line up with TRBD1. The germline gives CDR1 MNHEY, CDR2 SVGAGI. The CDR3 spans 14 residues. Trimming at V came to 5 bases and at J to 7 bases, leaving 7 bases not matched to a gene. The chain's CDR3 is CASSPGGAGQPQHF. The CDR3 bases are TGTGCCAGCAGTCCAGGGGGCGCGGGACAGCCCCAGCATTTT.

V usage is TRBV27 and J usage is TRBJ2-7; 13 positions match TRBD2. CDR3 length equals 21 residues. The V gene's germline CDR1 is MNHEY and CDR2 SMNVEV (reference sequence). J gave up 4 bases and V 3 bases, and 21 bases lay outside the gene matches. The CDR3 sequence is CASSLEGRFGTSGVKPYEQYF. CDR3 DNA: TGTGCCAGCAGTTTGGAAGGGCGGTTTGGGACTAGCGGGGTAAAGCCTTACGAGCAGTACTTC.

The J gene is TRBJ1-5, the V gene TRBV4-1; D is unclear. Germline CDR1 is MGHRA and CDR2 is YSYEKL. CDR3 length: 14 amino acids. V lost 1 base to trimming and J lost 4 bases, with 8 bases between them. The CDR3 loop reads CASSQGEDNQPQHF. CDR3 in DNA: TGCGCCAGCAGCCAAGGGGAGGATAATCAGCCCCAGCATTTT.

J is TRBJ2-7 and V is TRBV7-2; TRBD1 matches at 8 bases. Per the germline V gene, CDR1 is SGHTA and CDR2 is FQGNSA. CDR3 length equals 16 residues. J lost 4 bases, V lost 3 bases, and 11 bases had no gene match. Here the CDR3 reads CASSLVPDREEYEQYF. The CDR3 nucleotides are TGTGCCAGCAGCTTGGTACCGGACAGGGAAGAATACGAGCAGTACTTC.

The genes are TRBV11-2 and TRBJ2-1; no definite D call. Trimming took off 1 base at V and 6 bases at J, with 10 bases between the two ends. CDR1 SGHAT and CDR2 FQNNGV come from the germline V gene. The CDR3 is 14 amino acids. CDR3 sequence reads: CASSLASNFNEQFF. CDR3 in DNA: TGTGCCAGCAGCTTAGCGTCTAATTTCAATGAGCAGTTCTTC. The entire variable domain, with the rest obtained from reference TRBV11-2 and TRBJ2-1, is as follows: EAGVAQSPRYKIIEKRQSVAFWCNPISGHATLYWYQQILGQGPKLLIQFQNNGVVDDSQLPKDRFSAERLKGVDSTLKIQPAKLEDSAVYLCASSLASNFNEQFFGPGTRLTVL.

As for this clone: At the DNA level, this CDR3 is encoded by other sequences in the same sample as well. The J gene is TRBJ1-1, the V gene TRBV28, with 7 bases fitting TRBD1. V shed 5 bases and J 4 bases; nucleotides not matched to a gene: 4. The CDR3 runs to 13 residues. Germline V CDR1 and CDR2: MDHEN, SYDVKM. The CDR3 reads CASSLGGGTEAFF. The CDR3 nucleotides read TGTGCCAGCAGTCTAGGGGGCGGCACTGAAGCTTTCTTT.

The chain recombines TRBV11-3 with TRBJ2-7, with TRBD1 as a possible D gene (6 bases). CDR1 and CDR2 (germline): SGHNT, YENEEA. The CDR3 spans 15 residues. The V end was cut by 3 bases, the J end by 6 bases, with 18 bases between. In DNA, the CDR3 is TGTGCCAGCAGCTTGGACAGAACGCAGCAGGGCGAGCAGTACTTC. Protein: CASSLDRTQQGEQYF.

This chain links TRBV6-5 with TRBJ2-4; D is unresolved. V was cut by 6 bases and J by 3 bases, with 15 bases left in between. CDR1 is MNHEY and CDR2 is SVGAGI in the germline V gene. CDR3 length equals 15 residues. This CDR3 is CASSLRDICKNIQYF. For the CDR3, the DNA is TGTGCCAGCAGCCTACGTGACATCTGCAAAAACATTCAGTACTTC.

The chain uses TRBV23-1 and TRBJ1-3; D remains unclear. TRBV23-1 is identified as an open reading frame with a role that is uncertain. Trimming removed 7 bases from V and 0 bases from J, with 10 bases in between. The CDR3 is 14 residues long. The CDR3 sequence: CASTAQSSGNTIYF. The CDR3 region has the DNA TGCGCCAGCACCGCACAGAGCTCTGGAAACACCATATATTTT.

This clone was recorded only once. This chain joins TRBV11-2 and TRBJ2-7, with a weak D call TRBD1 (5 bases). The CDR3 sequence is 16 residues long. Per the germline V gene, CDR1 is SGHAT and CDR2 is FQNNGV. Trimming shortened V by 0 bases and J by 6 bases, and 18 bases separated the two germline ends. The CDR3 reads CASSLDVPAGFSEQYF. The CDR3, as DNA: TGTGCCAGCAGCTTAGATGTCCCCGCAGGGTTTAGCGAGCAGTACTTC.

The chain uses TRBV4-2 and TRBJ2-7; TRBD1 agrees at 9 bases. The CDR3 is 15 residues long. Per germline, CDR1 LGHNA and CDR2 YNFKEQ. Germline trimming cut 0 bases from V and 6 bases from J; bases unmatched to any gene: 6. For the CDR3, the DNA is TGTGCCAGCAGCCAAGATTCCTACAGGGGGCGCGAGCAGTACTTC. It yields the protein CASSQDSYRGREQYF.

The chain couples TRBV9 to TRBJ2-7, with no clear D. The CDR3 extends over 15 amino acids. V was shortened by 0 bases and J by 2 bases, with 12 bases between the two germline ends. Germline loops: CDR1 SGDLS, CDR2 YYNGEE. The CDR3 DNA sequence: TGTGCCAGCAGCGTAGAACCAGCACAGACCTACGAGCAGTACTTC. Its protein is CASSVEPAQTYEQYF.

The genes are TRBV6-1 and TRBJ1-1; possibly TRBD1 for D (5 bases). CDR1 MNHNS and CDR2 SASEGT come from the germline V gene. Trimming took 6 bases from V and 11 from J, leaving 10 bases between them. The CDR3 has 10 residues. The CDR3 loop reads CASSQGRAFF. DNA of the CDR3: TGTGCCAGCAGCCAGGGTCGCGCTTTCTTT.

The V call is TRBV6-1, the J call TRBJ1-2, with TRBD1 as a possible D gene (5 bases). The CDR3 consists of 14 residues. Between the trimmed V and J ends, which lost 2 bases and 3 bases, there was a span of 10 bases. The germline gives CDR1 MNHNS, CDR2 SASEGT. The CDR3 region is CASSEPPGHYGYTF. CDR3 bases: TGTGCCAGCAGTGAACCCCCAGGGCACTATGGCTACACCTTC.

V and J are TRBV4-3 and TRBJ2-6; D remains ambiguous. The CDR3 is 16 residues long. Germline V lookup: CDR1 LGHNA, CDR2 YSLEER. Trimming removed 4 bases from V and 1 base from J, with 11 bases in between. CDR3 nucleotides: TGCGCCAGCAGCCCCCCCGTACAGTCTGGGGCCAACGTCCTGACTTTC. This encodes CASSPPVQSGANVLTF.

This clone was counted a few times. The rearrangement joins TRBV13 to TRBJ2-1; the D gene is possibly TRBD2 (6 bases). Germline V gene data show CDR1 as PRHDT and CDR2 as FYEKMQ (reference sequence). Deletions cut 1 base from V and 9 bases from J, with 13 bases between. This CDR3 region has 14 residues. CDR3 in amino acids: CASSLAGGLGEQFF. In DNA form, the CDR3 reads TGTGCCAGCAGCTTAGCCGGAGGGCTGGGTGAGCAGTTCTTC.

This chain uses TRBV7-8 with TRBJ2-5; TRBD2 matches 12 bases. Germline values: CDR1 SGHVS, CDR2 FQNEAQ. The CDR3 is made up of 19 amino acids. With 4 bases clipped from V and 2 bases from J, the junction kept 14 bases outside the gene matches. The CDR3 is CASSSREPGTSGHQETQYF. For the CDR3, the DNA is TGTGCCAGCAGCTCTAGAGAACCCGGGACTAGCGGGCATCAAGAGACCCAGTACTTC.

This clone has a single count. This chain uses TRBV6-1 with TRBJ2-7, with TRBD1 matching over 8 bases. The length of the CDR3 is 13 residues. With 6 bases clipped from V and 6 bases from J, the junction kept 7 bases outside the gene matches. CDR1 and CDR2 from the germline V gene are MNHNS and SASEGT. The CDR3 here is CASRPDRAAEQYF. In nucleotides, the CDR3 is TGTGCCAGCAGACCGGACAGGGCCGCCGAGCAGTACTTC.

The rearrangement joins TRBV5-5 to TRBJ2-7; possible D gene TRBD2, 5 bases. Germline-derived CDR1 and CDR2 are SGHKS and YYEKEE (reference sequence). Trimming removed 3 bases from V and 6 bases from J, with 10 bases in between. The CDR3 covers 12 residues. CDR3 sequence: CASSYTRSEQYF. Here the CDR3 DNA reads TGTGCCAGCAGCTACACTAGGAGCGAGCAGTACTTC.

This chain links TRBV27 with TRBJ1-2; 12 bases match TRBD1. V shed 5 bases, J shed 6 bases, and the junction held 7 bases outside the gene matches. Germline V gene data show CDR1 as MNHEY and CDR2 as SMNVEV (reference sequence). The CDR3 runs 15 residues. This CDR3 is CASSNTGQGANGYTF. The CDR3, as DNA: TGTGCCAGCAGTAACACGGGACAGGGGGCTAATGGCTACACCTTC.

The chain is built from TRBV29-1 and TRBJ2-7; 11 nucleotides line up with TRBD2. J was trimmed by 4 bases and V by 1 base; bases with no gene match: 9. Germline loops: CDR1 SQVTM, CDR2 ANQGSEA. The CDR3 is made up of 16 amino acids. DNA of the CDR3: TGCAGCGTTGAAGTCAAACTAGCGGGAGTGTCGTACGAGCAGTACTTC. Its translation is CSVEVKLAGVSYEQYF.

The V and J genes are TRBV10-1 and TRBJ2-7, with D perhaps TRBD2 (5 bases). V lost 3 bases and J lost 4, with 19 bases in between. The CDR3 extends over 16 amino acids. Germline lookup yields CDR1 WNHNN and CDR2 SYGVQD (reference sequence). CDR3: CASSERGAAVAYEQYF. In nucleotides, the CDR3 is TGCGCCAGCAGTGAACGGGGAGCGGCCGTTGCATACGAGCAGTACTTC.